The T cell receptor (beta chain) described here comes from a study of cytomegalovirus exposure and HLA in healthy donors. Study observations and caveats: First-cohort TCR clusters tended to co-occur in the 130 or so validation repertoires, a later analysis found.

Notes on this clone: What it recognizes is unknown.

Measured with immunoSEQ multiplex PCR; TCRdb has only the in-frame clones, and not every one. The data contain 55,000 to 65,000 clones, 95% to 96% of them singletons. The V gene end was trimmed by 4 bases and the J gene end by 2 bases; junction bases not matched to a gene: 6. Germline CDR1 and CDR2: LNHNV and YYDKDF (reference sequence). The CDR3 runs 15 residues. This chain uses TRBV15 with TRBJ2-3, with 7 bases matching TRBD2. The source is a man aged 18 to 29 in good health and CMV-seronegative. Source material: PBMCs. The CDR3 DNA is TGTGCCACCAGCACTACCGGGACTAACACAGATACGCAGTATTTT. It is translated as CATSTTGTNTDTQYF.